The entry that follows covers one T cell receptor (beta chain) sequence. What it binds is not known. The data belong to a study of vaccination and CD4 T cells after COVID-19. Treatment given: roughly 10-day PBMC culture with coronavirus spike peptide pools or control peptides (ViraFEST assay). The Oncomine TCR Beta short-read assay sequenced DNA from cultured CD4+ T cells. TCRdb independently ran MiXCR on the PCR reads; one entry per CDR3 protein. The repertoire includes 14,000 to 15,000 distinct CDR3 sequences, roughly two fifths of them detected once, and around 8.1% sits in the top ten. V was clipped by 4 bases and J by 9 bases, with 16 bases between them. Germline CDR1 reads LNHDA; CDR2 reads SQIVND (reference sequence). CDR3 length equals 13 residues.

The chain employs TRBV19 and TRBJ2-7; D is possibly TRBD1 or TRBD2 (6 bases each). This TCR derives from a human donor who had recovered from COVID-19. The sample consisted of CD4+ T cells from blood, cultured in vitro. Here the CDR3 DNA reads TGTGCCAGTAGTACCCGCAGCGGAGGGGGGCAGTACTTC. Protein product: CASSTRSGGGQYF.